This TCR beta chain was found in a study of blood T cell repertoires in COVID-19 (dated by TCRdb to about 2020). Concerning the study at large: Samples covering the acute and convalescent phases of COVID-19 were provided by collaborators in the United States, Italy and Spain. The material from the prospective study consisted of cDNA or gDNA derived from T cells, B-cell-depleted T cells, or PBMCs. The dataset comprised deeply sampled blood TCRbeta repertoires from subjects exposed to, actively infected with, or recovered from COVID-19. The repertoires were released in a freely available public database meant as a resource for research on the immune response to SARS-CoV-2. Samples were obtained from the ongoing ImmuneRACE study (first 160 participants) and from 1,254 subjects provided by 6 global collaborators. A de-identified subject ID, COVID-19 status, age in years and sex were almost always included in the sample metadata. Where available, HLA class I and class II types were obtained from metadata supplied by the sample provider rather than from assay-based typing. The paper as a whole reports these results and caveats: The amount of clinical and demographic metadata varied by source and participant and was provided uncurated.

TCRbeta CDR3 regions were amplified from genomic DNA using the immunoSEQ Assay, a bias-controlled multiplex PCR. In the source study's methods: Nucleated cell counts per sample were estimated from amplification of reference gene primers within the assay. To quantify the absolute abundance of each unique TCRbeta CDR3 rearrangement, sequence reads were collapsed and filtered. For each sample, productive Simpson clonality was calculated as the square root of Simpson's diversity index across productive rearrangements. The clones in this table, taken by TCRdb from immuneACCESS, are in-frame only. Not every clone is retained; where verified, under half of the shortfall comes from an unresolved V gene, and the cause of the rest is unknown. V, J and clone size reflect that table, while D and trimming were determined from the DNA. Across this sample there are 250,000 to 300,000 clones, with around 88% seen only once. Roughly 7% of the sample is held by the ten biggest clonotypes.

A second Seattle source provided samples from volunteer blood donors who had recovered from COVID-19. Whole blood was collected in K2EDTA tubes by collaborating institutions according to the institutions' own protocols. For TCRbeta analysis, collaborators shipped samples in one of three forms: frozen whole blood, isolated PBMCs, or DNA extracted from either of those sample types. About this clone: Its antigen is unknown. Base qualities were left out, and no much larger clone turns up one base away.

As encoded in the germline V gene, CDR1 is SGHDN while CDR2 is FVKESK. The CDR3 covers 17 residues, taking in both the cysteine and the phenylalanine. The sequence is cut down to CDR3 DNA, 51 bases in frame from base 1. The junction shows trimming of 4 bases on V and 4 bases on J, plus 22 bases between the germline ends. This chain joins TRBV14 to TRBJ2-5; 5 matching bases give a weak D call of TRBD1. The sample consisted of peripheral blood. This receptor was identified in a woman aged 25 to 39 who had recovered from COVID-19. The CDR3: CASSRLNLRWQGETQYF. The DNA sequence follows: TGTGCCAGCAGCCGCCTAAACCTTAGGTGGCAGGGAGAGACCCAGTACTTC. Beyond the CDR3, the reference TRBV14 and TRBJ2-5 genes provide the residues; the full variable domain reads: EAGVTQFPSHSVIEKGQTVTLRCDPISGHDNLYWYRRVMGKEIKFLLHFVKESKQDESGMPNNRFLAERTGGTYSTLKVQPAELEDSGVYFCASSRLNLRWQGETQYFGPGTRLLVL.